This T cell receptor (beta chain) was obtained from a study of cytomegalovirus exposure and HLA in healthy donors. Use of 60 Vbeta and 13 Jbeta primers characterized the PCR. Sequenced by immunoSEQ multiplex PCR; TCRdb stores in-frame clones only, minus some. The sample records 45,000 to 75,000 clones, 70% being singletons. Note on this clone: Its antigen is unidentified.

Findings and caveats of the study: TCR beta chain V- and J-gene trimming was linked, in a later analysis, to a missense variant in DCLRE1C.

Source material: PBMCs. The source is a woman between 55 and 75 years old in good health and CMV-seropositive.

CDR3: CASSERNSGGYTF. The CDR3 DNA reads as TGTGCCAGCAGCGAGAGGAACTCTGGGGGCTACACCTTC. The chain links TRBV9 to TRBJ1-2; D unclear. The CDR3 is made up of 13 amino acids. From germline, CDR1 is SGDLS and CDR2 YYNGEE. Trimming cost V 3 bases and J 8 bases, with 14 bases left between them. Full variable domain (missing parts from reference TRBV9 and TRBJ1-2): DSGVTQTPKHLITATGQRVTLRCSPRSGDLSVYWYQQSLDQGLQFLIQYYNGEERAKGNILERFSAQQFPDLHSELNLSSLELGDSALYFCASSERNSGGYTFGSGTRLTVV.